Listed below are T cell receptor beta chains from one sample, sequenced in a study of persistence of HIV-infected CD4 T cells. Produced via immunoSEQ multiplex PCR; TCRdb's table is partial and in-frame only. The table has roughly 13,000 clones, under 70% seen once. Their recognized antigens are unknown. The sample in question was CD4+ T cells sorted from PBMCs after approximately 19-hour stimulation, obtained from a patient who received antiretroviral therapy. The origin of the receptors is an adult man with HIV who was CMV-seropositive. The CDR3 runs from the conserved cysteine through the conserved F or W. A D gene is named only where the DNA matches it firmly. Only part of the rows carry a size: once, few, many, or a class if the clone is expanded.

v_call: TRBV6-5; clone_size: -; d_call: -; j_call: TRBJ2-6; cdr3_nt: TGTGCCAGCAATTTGGGGGTCGGGGCCAACGTCCTGACTTTC; cdr3_aa: CASNLGVGANVLTF
v_call: TRBV2; clone_size: few; d_call: -; j_call: TRBJ1-3; cdr3_nt: TGTGCCAGCAGTGAAATCCGGGCTGGAAACACCATATATTTT; cdr3_aa: CASSEIRAGNTIYF
v_call: TRBV5-5; clone_size: -; d_call: -; j_call: TRBJ1-2; cdr3_nt: TGTGCCAGCAGCTTGTCTAACCAAAAGGGCTACACCTTC; cdr3_aa: CASSLSNQKGYTF
v_call: TRBV6-6; clone_size: -; d_call: TRBD2; j_call: TRBJ2-5; cdr3_nt: TGTGCCAGCAGTAAGACTAGCGGGAGTCAGGGGACCCAGTACTTC; cdr3_aa: CASSKTSGSQGTQYF
v_call: TRBV19; clone_size: once; d_call: TRBD1; j_call: TRBJ1-1; cdr3_nt: TGTGCCAGTAGGGACAGGCCGAACACTGAAGCTTTCTTT; cdr3_aa: CASRDRPNTEAFF
v_call: TRBV19; clone_size: medium-sized; d_call: -; j_call: TRBJ1-5; cdr3_nt: TGTGCCAGTACCCAGGGGAATCAGCCCCAGCATTTT; cdr3_aa: CASTQGNQPQHF
v_call: TRBV7-2; clone_size: -; d_call: -; j_call: TRBJ2-3; cdr3_nt: TGTGCCAGCAGCTTAATGGGGTCAAGGGCAGATACGCAGTATTTT; cdr3_aa: CASSLMGSRADTQYF
v_call: TRBV13; clone_size: -; d_call: -; j_call: TRBJ1-6; cdr3_nt: TGTGCCAGCAGCTCCTCTCGCAGGGACTCACCCCTCCACTTT; cdr3_aa: CASSSSRRDSPLHF
v_call: TRBV19; clone_size: -; d_call: -; j_call: TRBJ1-5; cdr3_nt: TGTGCCAGTAGTATAGACTACTCAAAGGGCCAGCCCCAGCATTTT; cdr3_aa: CASSIDYSKGQPQHF
v_call: TRBV20-1; clone_size: -; d_call: -; j_call: TRBJ2-7; cdr3_nt: TGCAGTGCTAGAGAGTTGAAAGAGCAGTACTTC; cdr3_aa: CSARELKEQYF
v_call: TRBV6-2/TRBV6-3; clone_size: few; d_call: -; j_call: TRBJ2-5; cdr3_nt: TGTGCCAGCAGCCGGGGCCCACAAGAGACCCAGTACTTC; cdr3_aa: CASSRGPQETQYF
v_call: TRBV7-9; clone_size: -; d_call: -; j_call: TRBJ2-1; cdr3_nt: TGTGCCAGCAGCTCAAACGTGAATGAGCAGTTCTTC; cdr3_aa: CASSSNVNEQFF
v_call: TRBV11-3; clone_size: -; d_call: -; j_call: TRBJ2-5; cdr3_nt: TGTGCCAGCAGCTTTTCCGGTCGGCCCCAAGAGACCCAGTACTTC; cdr3_aa: CASSFSGRPQETQYF
v_call: TRBV30; clone_size: once; d_call: -; j_call: TRBJ1-2; cdr3_nt: TGTGCCTGTCCCCAGGGGTTTGGAGCTAACTATGGCTACACCTTC; cdr3_aa: CACPQGFGANYGYTF
v_call: TRBV29-1; clone_size: -; d_call: -; j_call: TRBJ1-2; cdr3_nt: TGCAGCGCCGAGGGGGCTAACTATGGCTACACCTTC; cdr3_aa: CSAEGANYGYTF
v_call: TRBV6-1; clone_size: -; d_call: -; j_call: TRBJ1-1; cdr3_nt: TGTGCCAGCAGGAACGTTGAAGCTTTCTTT; cdr3_aa: CASRNVEAFF
v_call: TRBV30; clone_size: -; d_call: -; j_call: TRBJ1-5; cdr3_nt: TGTGCCTGGAGGCCCGGGGGAGGGTATAGCAATCAGCCCCAGCATTTT; cdr3_aa: CAWRPGGGYSNQPQHF
v_call: TRBV6-1; clone_size: -; d_call: TRBD2; j_call: TRBJ2-1; cdr3_nt: TGTGCCAGCAGTGAAGGACTAGCGGGGACCAATGAGCAGTTCTTC; cdr3_aa: CASSEGLAGTNEQFF
v_call: TRBV5-4; clone_size: -; d_call: -; j_call: TRBJ2-3; cdr3_nt: TGTGCCAGCAGCAGAGCAGAAGACCATTTCACAGATACGCAGTATTTT; cdr3_aa: CASSRAEDHFTDTQYF
v_call: TRBV7-2; clone_size: -; d_call: -; j_call: TRBJ1-4; cdr3_nt: TGTGCCAGCAGCTTAGAAGGCGGGCATGCAACTAATGAAAAACTGTTTTTT; cdr3_aa: CASSLEGGHATNEKLFF
v_call: TRBV7-3; clone_size: -; d_call: -; j_call: TRBJ2-7; cdr3_nt: TGTGCCAGCAGCTTATCCCCTAGCGCAGCCTACGAGCAGTACTTC; cdr3_aa: CASSLSPSAAYEQYF
v_call: TRBV12-3/TRBV12-4; clone_size: few; d_call: -; j_call: TRBJ2-7; cdr3_nt: TGTGCCAGCAGGTTCTTGAACGAGCAGTACTTC; cdr3_aa: CASRFLNEQYF
v_call: TRBV24-1; clone_size: -; d_call: TRBD1; j_call: TRBJ2-2; cdr3_nt: TGTGCCACCAGTGACCAGACAGGGCCCAACACCGGGGAGCTGTTTTTT; cdr3_aa: CATSDQTGPNTGELFF
v_call: TRBV11-2; clone_size: -; d_call: -; j_call: TRBJ2-7; cdr3_nt: TGTGCCAGCAGCTTAGATGTTGACCCGGCCCCCTACGAGCAGTACTTC; cdr3_aa: CASSLDVDPAPYEQYF
v_call: TRBV6-1; clone_size: -; d_call: -; j_call: TRBJ1-2; cdr3_nt: TGTGCCAGCAGTGAACCGGGGTATAATCATGGCTACACCTTC; cdr3_aa: CASSEPGYNHGYTF
v_call: TRBV5-5; clone_size: -; d_call: -; j_call: TRBJ1-2; cdr3_nt: TGTGCCAGCAGCTTGGAAGGCGGGGATGGCTACACCTTC; cdr3_aa: CASSLEGGDGYTF
v_call: TRBV11-2; clone_size: -; d_call: TRBD1; j_call: TRBJ1-4; cdr3_nt: TGTGCCAGCAGCATTTACATCGGGACAGGAGGGGAAAAACTGTTTTTT; cdr3_aa: CASSIYIGTGGEKLFF
v_call: TRBV5-1; clone_size: -; d_call: TRBD2; j_call: TRBJ2-3; cdr3_nt: TGCGCCAGCAGCTTGTGGTTAGCGGGAGCTGATACGCAGTATTTT; cdr3_aa: CASSLWLAGADTQYF
v_call: TRBV29-1; clone_size: -; d_call: TRBD1; j_call: TRBJ1-3; cdr3_nt: TGCAGCGTTGAAGAACCAGGACAGGGGGCTACATTTTCTGGAAACACCATATATTTT; cdr3_aa: CSVEEPGQGATFSGNTIYF
v_call: TRBV14; clone_size: -; d_call: -; j_call: TRBJ1-5; cdr3_nt: TGTGCCAGCAGCCAAGATCAAAGACAGAGCAATCAGCCCCAGCATTTT; cdr3_aa: CASSQDQRQSNQPQHF
v_call: TRBV5-1; clone_size: few; d_call: TRBD2; j_call: TRBJ2-2; cdr3_nt: TGCGCCAGCTCGAGGGGTAGCGGGACGAACACCGGGGAGCTGTTTTTT; cdr3_aa: CASSRGSGTNTGELFF
v_call: TRBV2; clone_size: -; d_call: TRBD1; j_call: TRBJ2-1; cdr3_nt: TGTGCCAGCAGTGAAAGGACAGGGTTTTACAATGAGCAGTTCTTC; cdr3_aa: CASSERTGFYNEQFF
v_call: TRBV7-8; clone_size: -; d_call: -; j_call: TRBJ2-1; cdr3_nt: TGTGCCAGCAGCTTAGGCGGAGGGGGTGAGCAGTTCTTC; cdr3_aa: CASSLGGGGEQFF
v_call: TRBV5-1; clone_size: -; d_call: TRBD1; j_call: TRBJ2-7; cdr3_nt: TGCGCCAGCAGCCCCCAGGGACAGGGCTACGAGCAGTACTTC; cdr3_aa: CASSPQGQGYEQYF
v_call: TRBV9; clone_size: -; d_call: TRBD2; j_call: TRBJ2-1; cdr3_nt: TGTGCCAGCAGCGTCTCCGGGACTAGCGGACCGAGCTCCTACAATGAGCAGTTCTTC; cdr3_aa: CASSVSGTSGPSSYNEQFF
v_call: TRBV6-1; clone_size: few; d_call: -; j_call: TRBJ1-2; cdr3_nt: TGTGCCAGCAGTGACCGGGACACAAGGAATGGCTACACCTTC; cdr3_aa: CASSDRDTRNGYTF
v_call: TRBV27; clone_size: -; d_call: -; j_call: TRBJ1-5; cdr3_nt: TGTGCCAGCAGTCCTACCCACAGGGTACGAGAACAGCCCCAGCATTTT; cdr3_aa: CASSPTHRVREQPQHF
v_call: TRBV14; clone_size: -; d_call: -; j_call: TRBJ1-1; cdr3_nt: TGTGCCAGCAGCCGCACTAACTCGAACACTGAAGCTTTCTTT; cdr3_aa: CASSRTNSNTEAFF
v_call: TRBV7-8; clone_size: -; d_call: -; j_call: TRBJ2-7; cdr3_nt: TGTGCCAGCAGCTTGGGAGGGGGACAGGCTTTACGAGAGCAGTACTTC; cdr3_aa: CASSLGGGQALREQYF